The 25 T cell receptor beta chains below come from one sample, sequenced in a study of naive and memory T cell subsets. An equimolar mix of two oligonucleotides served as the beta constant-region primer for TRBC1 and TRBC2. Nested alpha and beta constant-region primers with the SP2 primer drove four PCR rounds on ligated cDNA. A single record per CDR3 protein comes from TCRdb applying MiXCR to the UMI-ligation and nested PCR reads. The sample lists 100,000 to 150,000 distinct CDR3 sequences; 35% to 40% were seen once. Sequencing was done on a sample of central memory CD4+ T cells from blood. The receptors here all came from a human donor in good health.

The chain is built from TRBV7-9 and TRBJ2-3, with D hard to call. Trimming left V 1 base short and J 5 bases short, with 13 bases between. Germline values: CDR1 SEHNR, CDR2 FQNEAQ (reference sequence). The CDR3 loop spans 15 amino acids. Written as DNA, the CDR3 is TGTGCCAGCAGCTTAGATGGCGGTGGCAGAGATACGCAGTATTTT. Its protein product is CASSLDGGGRDTQYF.

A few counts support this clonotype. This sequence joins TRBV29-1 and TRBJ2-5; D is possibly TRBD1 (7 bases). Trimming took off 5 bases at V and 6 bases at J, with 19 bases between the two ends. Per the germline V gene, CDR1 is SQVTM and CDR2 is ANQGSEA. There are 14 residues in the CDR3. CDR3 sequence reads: CSVLWARRGQTQYF. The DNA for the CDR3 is TGCAGCGTTCTTTGGGCCCGGAGGGGGCAGACCCAGTACTTC. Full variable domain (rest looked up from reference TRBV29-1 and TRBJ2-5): SAVISQKPSRDICQRGTSLTIQCQVDSQVTMMFWYRQQPGQSLTLIATANQGSEATYESGFVIDKFPISRPNLTFSTLTVSNMSPEDSSIYLCSVLWARRGQTQYFGPGTRLLVL.

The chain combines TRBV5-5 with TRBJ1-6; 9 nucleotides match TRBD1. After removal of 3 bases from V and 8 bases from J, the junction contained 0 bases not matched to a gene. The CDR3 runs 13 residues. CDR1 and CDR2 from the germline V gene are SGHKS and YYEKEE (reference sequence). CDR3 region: CASSWTGDSPLHF. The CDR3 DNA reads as TGTGCCAGCAGCTGGACAGGGGATTCACCCCTCCACTTT. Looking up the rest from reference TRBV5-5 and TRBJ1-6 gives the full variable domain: DAGVTQSPTHLIKTRGQQVTLRCSPISGHKSVSWYQQVLGQGPQFIFQYYEKEERGRGNFPDRFSARQFPNYSSELNVNALLLGDSALYLCASSWTGDSPLHFGNGTRLTVT.

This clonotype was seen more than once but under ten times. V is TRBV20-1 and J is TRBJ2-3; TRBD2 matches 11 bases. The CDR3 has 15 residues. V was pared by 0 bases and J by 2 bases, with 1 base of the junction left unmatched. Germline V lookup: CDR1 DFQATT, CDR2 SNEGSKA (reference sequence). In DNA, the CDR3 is TGCAGTGCTAGAGATAGCGGGAGGGCCACAGATACGCAGTATTTT. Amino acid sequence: CSARDSGRATDTQYF.

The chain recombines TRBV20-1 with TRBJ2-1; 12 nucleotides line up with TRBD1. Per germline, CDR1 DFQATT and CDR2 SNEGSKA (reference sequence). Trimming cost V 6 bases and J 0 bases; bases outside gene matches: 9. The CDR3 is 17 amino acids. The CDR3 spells CSASGQGAPSSYNEQFF. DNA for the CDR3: TGCAGTGCGTCGGGACAGGGGGCGCCGAGCTCCTACAATGAGCAGTTCTTC.

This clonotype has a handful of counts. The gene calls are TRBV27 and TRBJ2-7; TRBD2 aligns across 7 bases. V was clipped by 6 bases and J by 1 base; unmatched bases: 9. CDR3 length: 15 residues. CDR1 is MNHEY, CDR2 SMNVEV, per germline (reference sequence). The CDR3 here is CASSPGGLTSYEQYF. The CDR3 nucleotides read TGTGCCAGCAGCCCTGGGGGACTAACTTCCTACGAGCAGTACTTC.

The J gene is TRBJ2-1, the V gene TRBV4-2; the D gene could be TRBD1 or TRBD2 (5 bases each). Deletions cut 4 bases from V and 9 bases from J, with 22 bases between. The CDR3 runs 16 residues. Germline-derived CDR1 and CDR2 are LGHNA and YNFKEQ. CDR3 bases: TGTGCCAGCAGCCCCTTAGGGCAGGGTAGTAGCGCTGAGCAGTTCTTC. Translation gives CASSPLGQGSSAEQFF.

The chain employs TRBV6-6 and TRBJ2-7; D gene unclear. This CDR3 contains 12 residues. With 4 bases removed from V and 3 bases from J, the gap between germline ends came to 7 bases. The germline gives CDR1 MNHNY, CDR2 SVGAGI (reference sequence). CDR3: CASSSRFYEQYF. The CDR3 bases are TGTGCCAGCAGTTCACGGTTCTACGAGCAGTACTTC.

CDR3 loop: CAISEWAISNYGYTF. CDR3 DNA sequence: TGTGCCATCAGTGAGTGGGCGATATCTAACTATGGCTACACCTTC. The gene calls are TRBV10-3 and TRBJ1-2; D call uncertain. Looked up from germline, CDR1 is ENHRY and CDR2 is SYGVKD. Trimming removed 1 base from V and 0 bases from J, with 9 bases in between. This CDR3 spans 15 amino acids.

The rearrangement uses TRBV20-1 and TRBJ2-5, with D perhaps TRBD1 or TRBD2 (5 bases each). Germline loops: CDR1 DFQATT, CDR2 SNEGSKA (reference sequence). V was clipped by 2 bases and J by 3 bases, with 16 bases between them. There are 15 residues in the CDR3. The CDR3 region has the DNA TGCAGTGCTAGACGGGGACCAAGACCCAAAGAGACCCAGTACTTC. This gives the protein CSARRGPRPKETQYF.

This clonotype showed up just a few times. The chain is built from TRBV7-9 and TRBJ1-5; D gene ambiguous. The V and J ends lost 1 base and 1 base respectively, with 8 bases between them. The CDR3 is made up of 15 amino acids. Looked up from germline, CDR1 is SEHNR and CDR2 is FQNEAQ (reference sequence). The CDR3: CASSLGVVSNQPQHF. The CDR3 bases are TGTGCCAGCAGCTTAGGAGTGGTGAGCAATCAGCCCCAGCATTTT.

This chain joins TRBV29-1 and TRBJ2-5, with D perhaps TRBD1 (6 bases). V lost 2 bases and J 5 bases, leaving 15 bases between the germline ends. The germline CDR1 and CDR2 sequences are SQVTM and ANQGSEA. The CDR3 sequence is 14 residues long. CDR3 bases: TGCAGCGTTGAAACCGGCAGGGGCGGTGAGACCCAGTACTTC. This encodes CSVETGRGGETQYF.

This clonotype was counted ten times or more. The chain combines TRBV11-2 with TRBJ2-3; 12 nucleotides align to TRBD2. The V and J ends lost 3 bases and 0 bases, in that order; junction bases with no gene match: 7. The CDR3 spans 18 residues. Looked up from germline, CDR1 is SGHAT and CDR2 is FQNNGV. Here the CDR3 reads CASSFRLAGVGSTDTQYF. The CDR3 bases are TGTGCCAGCAGCTTTCGACTAGCGGGAGTTGGTAGCACAGATACGCAGTATTTT.

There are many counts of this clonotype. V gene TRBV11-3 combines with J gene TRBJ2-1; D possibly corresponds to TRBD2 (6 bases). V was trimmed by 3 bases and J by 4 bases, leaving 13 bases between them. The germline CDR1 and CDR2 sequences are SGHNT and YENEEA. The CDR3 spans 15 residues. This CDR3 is CASSFGGWGYNEQFF. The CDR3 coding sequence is TGTGCCAGCAGCTTTGGGGGGTGGGGATACAATGAGCAGTTCTTC.

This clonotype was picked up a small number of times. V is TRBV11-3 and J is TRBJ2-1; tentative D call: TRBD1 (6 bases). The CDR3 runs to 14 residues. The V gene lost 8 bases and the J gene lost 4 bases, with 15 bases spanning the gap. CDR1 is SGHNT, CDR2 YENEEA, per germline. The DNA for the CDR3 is TGTGCCAGCGGCCAGACAGGCCTTTACAATGAGCAGTTCTTC. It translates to CASGQTGLYNEQFF.

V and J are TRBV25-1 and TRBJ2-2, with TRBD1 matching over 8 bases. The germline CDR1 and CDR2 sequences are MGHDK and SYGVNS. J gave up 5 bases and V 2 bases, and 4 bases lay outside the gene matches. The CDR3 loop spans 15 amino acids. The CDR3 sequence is CASSETGGRTGELFF. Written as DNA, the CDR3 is TGTGCCAGCAGTGAAACAGGGGGACGGACCGGGGAGCTGTTTTTT.

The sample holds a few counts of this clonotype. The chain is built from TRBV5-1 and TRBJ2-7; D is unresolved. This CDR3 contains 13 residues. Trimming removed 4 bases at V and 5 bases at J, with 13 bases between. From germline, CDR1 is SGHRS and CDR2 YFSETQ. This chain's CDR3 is CASSRAGSDEQYF. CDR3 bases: TGCGCCAGCAGCAGGGCAGGATCCGACGAGCAGTACTTC. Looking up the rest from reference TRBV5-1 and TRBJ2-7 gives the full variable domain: KAGVTQTPRYLIKTRGQQVTLSCSPISGHRSVSWYQQTPGQGLQFLFEYFSETQRNKGNFPGRFSGRQFSNSRSEMNVSTLELGDSALYLCASSRAGSDEQYFGPGTRLTVT.

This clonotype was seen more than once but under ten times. The CDR3 sequence is CASRESWTEQFF. CDR3 bases: TGTGCCAGCAGAGAGAGCTGGACTGAGCAGTTCTTC. The chain uses TRBV28 and TRBJ2-1; D gene uncertain. The V end lost 6 bases, the J end lost 9 bases, and 12 bases lay between the germline ends. Germline-derived CDR1 and CDR2 are MDHEN and SYDVKM. The CDR3 loop spans 12 amino acids. Together with reference TRBV28 and TRBJ2-1, the CDR3 gives the full variable domain: DVKVTQSSRYLVKRTGEKVFLECVQDMDHENMFWYRQDPGLGLRLIYFSYDVKMKEKGDIPEGYSVSREKKERFSLILESASTNQTSMYLCASRESWTEQFFGPGTRLTVL.

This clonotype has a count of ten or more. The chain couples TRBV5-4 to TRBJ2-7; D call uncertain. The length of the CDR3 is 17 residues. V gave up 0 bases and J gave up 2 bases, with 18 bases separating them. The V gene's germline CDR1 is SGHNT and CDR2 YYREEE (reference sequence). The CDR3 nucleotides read TGTGCCAGCAGCTTGGCCGGGTTGACAAGTCGCACCTACGAGCAGTACTTC. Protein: CASSLAGLTSRTYEQYF. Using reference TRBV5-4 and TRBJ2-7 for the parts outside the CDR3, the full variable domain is ETGVTQSPTHLIKTRGQQVTLRCSSQSGHNTVSWYQQALGQGPQFIFQYYREEENGRGNFPPRFSGLQFPNYSSELNVNALELDDSALYLCASSLAGLTSRTYEQYFGPGTRLTVT.

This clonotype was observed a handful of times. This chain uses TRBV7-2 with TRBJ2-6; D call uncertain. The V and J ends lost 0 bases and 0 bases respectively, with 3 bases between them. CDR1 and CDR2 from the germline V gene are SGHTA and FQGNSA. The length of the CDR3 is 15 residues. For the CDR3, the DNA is TGTGCCAGCAGCTTAGCGGTCTCTGGGGCCAACGTCCTGACTTTC. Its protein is CASSLAVSGANVLTF.

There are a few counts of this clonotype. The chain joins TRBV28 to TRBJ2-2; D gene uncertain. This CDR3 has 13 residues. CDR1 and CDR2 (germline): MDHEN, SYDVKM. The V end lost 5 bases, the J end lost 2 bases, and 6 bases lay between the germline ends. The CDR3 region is CASSPPNTGELFF. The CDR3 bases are TGTGCCAGCAGTCCCCCTAACACCGGGGAGCTGTTTTTT.

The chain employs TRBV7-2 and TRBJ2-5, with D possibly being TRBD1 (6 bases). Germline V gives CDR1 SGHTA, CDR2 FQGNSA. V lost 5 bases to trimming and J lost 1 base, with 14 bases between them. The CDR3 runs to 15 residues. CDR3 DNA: TGTGCCAGCAGCGTCGGGACAACCGTCCAAGAGACCCAGTACTTC. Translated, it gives CASSVGTTVQETQYF.

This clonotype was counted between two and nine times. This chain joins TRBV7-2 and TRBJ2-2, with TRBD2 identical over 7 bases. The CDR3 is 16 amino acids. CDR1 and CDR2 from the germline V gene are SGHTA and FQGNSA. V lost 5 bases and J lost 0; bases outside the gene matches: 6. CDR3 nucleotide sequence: TGTGCCAGCAGCCCGGGACTACTCTCGAACACCGGGGAGCTGTTTTTT. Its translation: CASSPGLLSNTGELFF. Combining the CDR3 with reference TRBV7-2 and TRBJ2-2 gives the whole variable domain GAGVSQSPSNKVTEKGKDVELRCDPISGHTALYWYRQSLGQGLEFLIYFQGNSAPDKSGLPSDRFSAERTGGSVSTLTIQRTQQEDSAVYLCASSPGLLSNTGELFFGEGSRLTVL.

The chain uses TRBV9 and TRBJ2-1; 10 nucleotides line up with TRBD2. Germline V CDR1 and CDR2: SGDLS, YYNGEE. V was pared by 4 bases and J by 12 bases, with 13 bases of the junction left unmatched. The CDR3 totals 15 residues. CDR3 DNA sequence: TGTGCCAGCAGCCTAGACACTAGCGGGACTAGGGTGCAGTTCTTC. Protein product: CASSLDTSGTRVQFF.

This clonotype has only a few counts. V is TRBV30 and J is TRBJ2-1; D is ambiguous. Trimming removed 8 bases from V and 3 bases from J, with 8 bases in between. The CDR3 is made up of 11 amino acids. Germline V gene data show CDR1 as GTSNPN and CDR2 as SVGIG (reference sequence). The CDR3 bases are TGTGCCCGGCGGAGCTACAATGAGCAGTTCTTC. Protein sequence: CARRSYNEQFF.